Listed here are 29 T cell receptor beta chains from one sample, sequenced in a study of shared clonotypes between healthy human individuals. Repertoires were generated with immunoSEQ multiplex PCR, while TCRdb's copy carries only in-frame clones and drops some. The table shows millions of clones, with roughly 92% occurring only once. The sequenced material came from naive CD4+ T cells sorted from blood. Subset: CD45RA+ positively selected. These receptors originate from a man aged 18-30 years in good health.

This chain links TRBV6-6 with TRBJ1-3, with a weak D call TRBD1 (6 bases). CDR3 size: 16 residues. V lost 7 bases, J lost 6 bases, and 22 bases lay in between. Per the germline V gene, CDR1 is MNHNY and CDR2 is SVGAGI (reference sequence). The CDR3 DNA sequence: TGTGCCAGCACACCAAACAGGGTGGGTTTGGAAAACACCATATATTTT. It encodes CASTPNRVGLENTIYF.

V and J are TRBV19 and TRBJ1-6; possible D gene TRBD1, 6 bases. V was pared by 3 bases and J by 9 bases, with 12 bases between. This CDR3 comprises 14 residues. CDR1 and CDR2 (germline): LNHDA, SQIVND (reference sequence). The CDR3: CASSISGGPSPLHF. In DNA, the CDR3 is TGTGCCAGTAGTATTTCGGGGGGCCCTTCACCCCTCCACTTT.

The CDR3 protein is CASSPGTSAKFTSGNEQFF. The CDR3 bases are TGTGCCAGCAGCCCCGGGACTAGCGCAAAATTTACATCGGGCAATGAGCAGTTCTTC. The chain combines TRBV14 with TRBJ2-1; 10 positions agree with TRBD2. The CDR3 covers 19 residues. Germline-derived CDR1 and CDR2 are SGHDN and FVKESK. J gave up 6 bases and V 4 bases, and 18 bases lay outside the gene matches. The full variable domain, its missing parts supplied by reference TRBV14 and TRBJ2-1, is EAGVTQFPSHSVIEKGQTVTLRCDPISGHDNLYWYRRVMGKEIKFLLHFVKESKQDESGMPNNRFLAERTGGTYSTLKVQPAELEDSGVYFCASSPGTSAKFTSGNEQFFGPGTRLTVL.

Regarding this clone: The sample contains more than one DNA sequence encoding this CDR3. The chain is built from TRBV5-4 and TRBJ2-1; 8 nucleotides agree with TRBD2. Trimming removed 0 bases from V and 1 base from J; junction bases left unmatched: 3. Germline V CDR1 and CDR2: SGHNT, YYREEE (reference sequence). The CDR3 has 16 residues. CDR3 in amino acids: CASSLGASGSYNEQFF. For the CDR3, the DNA is TGTGCCAGCAGCTTGGGGGCTAGCGGGTCCTACAATGAGCAGTTCTTC.

On this clone: The sample carries other DNA sequences with the same CDR3. The chain employs TRBV30 and TRBJ2-5; D possibly matches TRBD1 or TRBD2 (6 bases each). CDR1 is GTSNPN and CDR2 is SVGIG in the germline V gene (reference sequence). V lost 2 bases to trimming and J lost 6 bases, with 10 bases between them. This CDR3 is 12 amino acids long. CDR3 sequence reads: CAWSRGEKTQYF. The CDR3 nucleotides read TGTGCCTGGAGTAGGGGGGAAAAGACCCAGTACTTC.

To note about this clone: Other DNA sequences in the same sample also yield this CDR3. The chain combines TRBV7-8 with TRBJ2-7, with D possibly TRBD1 on 6 matching bases. CDR1 is SGHVS, CDR2 FQNEAQ, per germline. Trimming took 4 bases from V and 3 from J, leaving 7 bases between them. The CDR3 spans 12 residues. Written as DNA, the CDR3 is TGTGCCAGCAGCTCACAGGGCTACGAGCAGTACTTC. This translates into CASSSQGYEQYF.

The rearrangement uses TRBV14 and TRBJ2-1, with 11 bases identical to TRBD1. The germline V gene has CDR1 SGHDN and CDR2 FVKESK. The CDR3 covers 17 residues. J lost 6 bases, V lost 3 bases, and 10 bases had no gene match. CDR3 bases: TGTGCCAGCAGCCATGGGACAGGGGGTTCCTACCGCAATGAGCAGTTCTTC. Residues: CASSHGTGGSYRNEQFF. The whole variable domain, remainder taken from reference TRBV14 and TRBJ2-1, is EAGVTQFPSHSVIEKGQTVTLRCDPISGHDNLYWYRRVMGKEIKFLLHFVKESKQDESGMPNNRFLAERTGGTYSTLKVQPAELEDSGVYFCASSHGTGGSYRNEQFFGPGTRLTVL.

This chain joins TRBV29-1 and TRBJ2-1; 10 bases map to TRBD1. With 6 bases clipped from V and 5 bases from J, the junction kept 7 bases outside the gene matches. This CDR3 region has 14 residues. Looked up from germline, CDR1 is SQVTM and CDR2 is ANQGSEA. The CDR3 DNA follows: TGCAGCGTCAAGCGGGACAGGGGCAACAATGAGCAGTTCTTC. Protein: CSVKRDRGNNEQFF.

The V gene is TRBV19, the J gene TRBJ2-3; TRBD2 matches 8 bases. Trimming cost V 6 bases and J 4 bases; bases outside gene matches: 6. The CDR3 loop spans 14 amino acids. Germline V gene sequence: CDR1 LNHDA, CDR2 SQIVND (reference sequence). The CDR3 nucleotides are TGTGCCAGTAGAGCGGGGGCACCCCCAGATACGCAGTATTTT. Translated: CASRAGAPPDTQYF. The full variable domain, completed using reference TRBV19 and TRBJ2-3, is DGGITQSPKYLFRKEGQNVTLSCEQNLNHDAMYWYRQDPGQGLRLIYYSQIVNDFQKGDIAEGYSVSREKKESFPLTVTSAQKNPTAFYLCASRAGAPPDTQYFGPGTRLTVL.

The chain has TRBV7-9 and TRBJ2-2; D is unclear. Trimming stripped 5 bases from V and 6 bases from J, with 22 bases between. Germline V gene data show CDR1 as SEHNR and CDR2 as FQNEAQ (reference sequence). The CDR3 spans 17 residues. The CDR3 region has the DNA TGTGCCAGCAGCCCGATGGGCAGGAGTGAGGACCCCGGGGAGCTGTTTTTT. Residues: CASSPMGRSEDPGELFF.

This clone was seen once. The V gene is TRBV11-2, the J gene TRBJ2-2; maybe TRBD2 (5 bases). The CDR3 is made up of 17 amino acids. Germline-derived CDR1 and CDR2 are SGHAT and FQNNGV. V gave up 1 base and J gave up 3 bases, with 15 bases separating them. CDR3 loop: CASSLGGPVHHTGELFF. DNA for the CDR3: TGTGCCAGCAGCTTAGGAGGGCCTGTGCATCACACCGGGGAGCTGTTTTTT.

The chain couples TRBV5-1 to TRBJ2-5; D tentatively reads TRBD1 or TRBD2 (5 bases each). Germline assignment: CDR1 SGHRS and CDR2 YFSETQ. V was clipped by 4 bases and J by 2 bases, with 24 bases between them. This CDR3 has 18 amino acids. The CDR3 sequence: CASSKFSLRDGSQETQYF. The CDR3 DNA is TGCGCCAGCAGCAAGTTTTCTCTCCGGGACGGCTCACAAGAGACCCAGTACTTC.

V and J are TRBV15 and TRBJ2-5; TRBD1 is a possible D gene (6 bases). The CDR3 contains 14 residues. Germline CDR1 reads LNHNV; CDR2 reads YYDKDF (reference sequence). Trimming pared 0 bases from V and 5 bases from J, leaving 10 bases between. The CDR3 reads CATSRDSQGETQYF. In DNA, the CDR3 is TGTGCCACCAGCAGAGATAGTCAGGGGGAGACCCAGTACTTC.

The chain has TRBV6-6 and TRBJ1-1, with a tentative D call TRBD1 (5 bases). The length of the CDR3 is 12 residues. Germline CDR1 and CDR2: MNHNY and SVGAGI (reference sequence). Trimming stripped 9 bases from V and 2 bases from J, with 10 bases between. In DNA, the CDR3 is TGTGCCAGTAACAGGTACAACACTGAAGCTTTCTTT. Its translation is CASNRYNTEAFF.

The rearrangement joins TRBV6-1 to TRBJ2-5; 9 bases align to TRBD1. This CDR3 is built from 14 residues. V dropped 7 bases and J dropped 5; count of bases not matched to a gene: 8. Germline loops: CDR1 MNHNS, CDR2 SASEGT. The CDR3 nucleotides are TGTGCCAGCATCATGGGACAGGGCCGGGAGACCCAGTACTTC. Translating it yields CASIMGQGRETQYF.

As concerns this clone: Other DNA sequences in this specimen translate into the identical CDR3. The chain links TRBV19 to TRBJ1-4, with 7 bases identical to TRBD1. Trimming at V came to 3 bases and at J to 8 bases, leaving 3 bases not matched to a gene. Germline V CDR1 and CDR2: LNHDA, SQIVND (reference sequence). The CDR3 totals 13 residues. CDR3 in amino acids: CASSIQGGEKLFF. CDR3 nucleotides: TGTGCCAGTAGTATCCAGGGGGGCGAAAAACTGTTTTTT.

CDR3 amino acids: CASNLQGAPSNQPQHF. For the CDR3, the DNA is TGTGCCAGCAACCTTCAGGGGGCTCCGAGCAATCAGCCCCAGCATTTT. This chain connects TRBV28 to TRBJ1-5; 8 bases agree with TRBD1. The CDR3 length is 16 residues. The V segment lost 7 bases and the J segment 1 base; nucleotides outside the gene matches: 9. CDR1 and CDR2 from the germline V gene are MDHEN and SYDVKM. The whole variable domain, remainder taken from reference TRBV28 and TRBJ1-5, is DVKVTQSSRYLVKRTGEKVFLECVQDMDHENMFWYRQDPGLGLRLIYFSYDVKMKEKGDIPEGYSVSREKKERFSLILESASTNQTSMYLCASNLQGAPSNQPQHFGDGTRLSIL.

This chain's CDR3 is CASSLLGLDNSPLHF. CDR3 sequence (DNA): TGCGCCAGCAGCTTACTGGGTCTGGATAATTCACCCCTCCACTTT. The chain uses TRBV5-1 and TRBJ1-6; D gene uncertain. The CDR3 is made up of 15 amino acids. Germline CDR1 is SGHRS and CDR2 is YFSETQ. The ends were cut back, 2 bases at V and 5 bases at J, with 11 bases in the middle.

The chain uses TRBV6-5 and TRBJ1-2; D remains ambiguous. The CDR3 length is 9 residues. Germline-derived CDR1 and CDR2 are MNHEY and SVGAGI. V was clipped by 11 bases and J by 7 bases, with 8 bases between them. CDR3 coding DNA: TGTGCCGGCATCGGTGGCTACACCTTC. As protein: CAGIGGYTF.

The V and J genes are TRBV2 and TRBJ2-1, with D unresolved. The length of the CDR3 is 10 residues. V lost 9 bases and J 7 bases, leaving 7 bases between the germline ends. From germline, CDR1 is SNHLY and CDR2 FYNNEI. As DNA, the CDR3 is TGTGCCAGTGCCGCGAATGAGCAGTTCTTC. Protein product: CASAANEQFF.

V is TRBV5-1 and J is TRBJ2-5; D is undetermined. CDR1 SGHRS and CDR2 YFSETQ come from the germline V gene. This CDR3 spans 10 amino acids. Trimming removed 8 bases from V and 7 bases from J, with 9 bases in between. Here the CDR3 reads CARLLGTQYF. The CDR3 DNA is TGCGCCAGACTCCTCGGGACCCAGTACTTC.

Only one count was recorded for this clone. This chain uses TRBV5-1 with TRBJ2-1; TRBD2 matches 15 bases. CDR3 length equals 17 residues. Germline CDR1 reads SGHRS; CDR2 reads YFSETQ. The V gene end was trimmed by 4 bases and the J gene end by 7 bases; junction bases not matched to a gene: 9. This CDR3 is CASSPRTSGRAGNEQFF. The CDR3 region has the DNA TGCGCCAGCAGCCCCAGGACTAGCGGGAGGGCCGGGAATGAGCAGTTCTTC.

This clone was observed a few times. Other DNA sequences from this sample encode an identical CDR3 as well. Here the CDR3 reads CASSPGSSNQPQHF. CDR3 in DNA: TGTGCCAGCTCACCGGGTAGTAGCAATCAGCCCCAGCATTTT. V is TRBV18 and J is TRBJ1-5, with unresolved D. The V gene's germline CDR1 is KGHSH and CDR2 LQKENI. The V end was cut by 3 bases, the J end by 0 bases, with 6 bases between. The CDR3 loop spans 14 amino acids.

The rearrangement uses TRBV6-1 and TRBJ1-5; 10 positions agree with TRBD1. Germline V gene data show CDR1 as MNHNS and CDR2 as SASEGT. V dropped 6 bases and J dropped 5; count of bases not matched to a gene: 4. This CDR3 comprises 14 residues. For the CDR3, the DNA is TGTGCCAGCAGGGCCGGGACAGGGGATCAGCCCCAGCATTTT. This encodes CASRAGTGDQPQHF.

The chain uses TRBV7-2 and TRBJ2-1, with 9 bases aligning to TRBD2. The CDR3 consists of 17 residues. The germline V gene encodes CDR1 SGHTA and CDR2 FQGNSA. The V gene end was trimmed by 2 bases and the J gene end by 4 bases; junction bases not matched to a gene: 9. CDR3 amino acids: CASSLWGISGSYNEQFF. The CDR3 DNA follows: TGTGCCAGCAGCTTATGGGGGATTAGCGGGAGTTACAATGAGCAGTTCTTC. Full variable domain (missing parts from reference TRBV7-2 and TRBJ2-1): GAGVSQSPSNKVTEKGKDVELRCDPISGHTALYWYRQSLGQGLEFLIYFQGNSAPDKSGLPSDRFSAERTGGSVSTLTIQRTQQEDSAVYLCASSLWGISGSYNEQFFGPGTRLTVL.

The chain couples TRBV25-1 to TRBJ2-2; tentative D call: TRBD2 (7 bases). Germline CDR1 is MGHDK and CDR2 is SYGVNS. V was shortened by 6 bases and J by 8 bases, with 16 bases between the two germline ends. The CDR3 length is 14 residues. CDR3 sequence: CASSEGGYLGELFF. CDR3 nucleotides: TGTGCCAGCAGCGAGGGGGGGTACTTAGGGGAGCTGTTTTTT.

The gene calls are TRBV10-3 and TRBJ2-7; tentatively, D is TRBD2 (5 bases). V was shortened by 2 bases and J by 12 bases, with 17 bases between the two germline ends. This CDR3 spans 13 amino acids. Per germline, CDR1 ENHRY and CDR2 SYGVKD. CDR3 protein: CAISEGLRDTAYF. CDR3 nucleotide sequence: TGTGCCATCAGTGAGGGGTTACGGGATACGGCGTACTTC.

The genes are TRBV10-1 and TRBJ1-2, with 8 nucleotides matching TRBD1. Unmatched junction bases numbered 7, after V lost 6 bases and J lost 4 bases. The CDR3 has 14 amino acids. From germline, CDR1 is WNHNN and CDR2 SYGVQD (reference sequence). The CDR3 region is CASRERTGSYGYTF. The CDR3 nucleotides are TGCGCCAGCAGGGAACGGACAGGGAGCTATGGCTACACCTTC.

The V gene is TRBV5-1, the J gene TRBJ2-1; D may be TRBD1 or TRBD2 (5 bases each). The CDR3 runs 14 residues. The V and J ends lost 4 bases and 8 bases respectively, with 16 bases between them. Germline CDR1 and CDR2: SGHRS and YFSETQ. The CDR3 spells CASSEGQVFDEQFF. CDR3 sequence (DNA): TGCGCCAGCAGCGAGGGGCAGGTGTTCGATGAGCAGTTCTTC.